This TCR beta chain was found in a study of T cells expressing NK-cell markers. TCRdb reprocessed the 5' RACE reads, keeping one entry per CDR3 protein, no DNA. Reported are about 260,000 distinct CDR3 sequences; the ten largest clones contain 0.39%. Sequenced input: blood T cells: a sorted CD56 or NKG2C T cell subset, CD4+ or CD8+ T cells, or bulk PBMC T cells (not recorded which). This clonotype was sampled from a man aged 18 to 30 in good health.

CDR3 residues: CASSEGAGVEQFF. This chain connects TRBV6-4 to TRBJ2-1; TCRdb reports TRBD2, a call that lacks DNA to check it against. This CDR3 has 13 residues. Germline V gene data show CDR1 as MRHNA and CDR2 as SNTAGT.